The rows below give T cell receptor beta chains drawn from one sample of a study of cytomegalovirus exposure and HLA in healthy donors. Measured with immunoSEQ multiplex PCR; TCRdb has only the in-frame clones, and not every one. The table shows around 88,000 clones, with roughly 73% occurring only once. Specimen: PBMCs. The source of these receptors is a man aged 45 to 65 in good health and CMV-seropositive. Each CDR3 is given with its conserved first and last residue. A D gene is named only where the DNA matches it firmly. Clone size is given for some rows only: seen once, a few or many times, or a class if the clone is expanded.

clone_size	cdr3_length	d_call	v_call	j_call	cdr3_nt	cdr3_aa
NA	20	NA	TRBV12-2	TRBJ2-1	TGTGCAAGTCGCCCGTTCCGGGACAGGGGGCTCGAAGGATCCTACAATGAGCAGTTCTTC	CASRPFRDRGLEGSYNEQFF
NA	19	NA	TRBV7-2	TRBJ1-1	TGTGCCAGCAGCTTAGAGGGGCTTGTCCGGGTCGGTGGAAACACTGAAGCTTTCTTT	CASSLEGLVRVGGNTEAFF
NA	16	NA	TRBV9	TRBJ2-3	NA	CASSVGTGSQGDTQYF
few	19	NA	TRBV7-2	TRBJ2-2	TGTGCCAGCAGCTTAGCGAGGGGTCCCCCCACAGGGTCGGGCGGGGAGCTGTTTTTT	CASSLARGPPTGSGGELFF
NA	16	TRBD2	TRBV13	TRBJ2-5	TGTGCCAGCAGCTTGCCTAGCGCGGGGGGCTATGAGACCCAGTACTTC	CASSLPSAGGYETQYF
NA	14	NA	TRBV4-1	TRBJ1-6	TGCGCCAGCACCAAAACGGTGAGCAATTCACCCCTCCACTTT	CASTKTVSNSPLHF
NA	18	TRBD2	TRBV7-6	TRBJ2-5	TGTGCCAGCAGCGGGGCGGGACTAGCGGAGATGCCTAGAGAGACCCAGTACTTC	CASSGAGLAEMPRETQYF
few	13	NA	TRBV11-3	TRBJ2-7	TGTGCCAGCAGCCCTTCGACCCTACAGGAGCAGTACTTC	CASSPSTLQEQYF
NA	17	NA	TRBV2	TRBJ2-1	TGTGCCAGCAGTGAAGCAAAAACAGGCAACTCCTACAATGAGCAGTTCTTC	CASSEAKTGNSYNEQFF
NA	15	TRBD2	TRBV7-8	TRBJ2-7	TGTGCCAGCAGCCCGGGACTAGTCGGAACCCACGAGCAGTACTTC	CASSPGLVGTHEQYF
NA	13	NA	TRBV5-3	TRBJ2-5	TGTGCCAGAAGCATTTTTGGCAAAGAGACCCAGTACTTC	CARSIFGKETQYF
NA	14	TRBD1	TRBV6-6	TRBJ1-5	TGTGCCAGCAGTTTGGACAGGGGGCCTCAGCCCCAGCATTTT	CASSLDRGPQPQHF
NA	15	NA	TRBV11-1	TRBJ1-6	TGTGCCAGCAGCTTTATTTCAGCAGGGGATTCACCCCTCCACTTT	CASSFISAGDSPLHF
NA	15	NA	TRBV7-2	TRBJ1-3	TGTGCCAGCAGCCCCCTAGATTTCTCTGGAAACACCATATATTTT	CASSPLDFSGNTIYF
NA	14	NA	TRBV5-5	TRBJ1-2	TGTGCCAGCAGCTTGAGTCAGGGAATGGACGGCTACACCTTC	CASSLSQGMDGYTF
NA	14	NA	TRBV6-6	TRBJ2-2	TGTGCCAGCAGTTACGACTATCACACCGGGGAGCTGTTTTTT	CASSYDYHTGELFF
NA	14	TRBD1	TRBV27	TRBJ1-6	TGTGCCAGCAGAATCGACAGGGCTAATTCACCCCTCCACTTT	CASRIDRANSPLHF
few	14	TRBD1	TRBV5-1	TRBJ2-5	TGCGCCAGCAGAAGGACAGGGGGCGCGGAGACCCAGTACTTC	CASRRTGGAETQYF
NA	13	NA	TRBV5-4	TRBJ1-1	TGTGCCAGCAGCTTCCAAGCGAACACTGAAGCTTTCTTT	CASSFQANTEAFF
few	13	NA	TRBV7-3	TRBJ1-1	TGTGCCAGCAGCTCACAGGGGAACACTGAAGCTTTCTTT	CASSSQGNTEAFF
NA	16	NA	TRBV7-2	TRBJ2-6	TGTGCCAGCAGCTTAGGCAGAACCTCTGGGGCCAACGTCCTGACTTTC	CASSLGRTSGANVLTF
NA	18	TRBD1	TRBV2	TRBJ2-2	TGTGCCAGCAGTGGACAGCCCCAGGGGGCCGGGAACACCGGGGAGCTGTTTTTT	CASSGQPQGAGNTGELFF
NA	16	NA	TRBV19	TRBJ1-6	TGTGCCAGTAGTATCGGTTGGGGCGGACAGAATTCACCCCTCCACTTT	CASSIGWGGQNSPLHF
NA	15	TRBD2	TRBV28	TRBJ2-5	TGTGCCAGCAGTTATTGGGCGGGGGGGCCGAAGACCCAGTACTTC	CASSYWAGGPKTQYF
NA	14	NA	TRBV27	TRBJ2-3	TGTGCCAGCAGGGGGCTGGGCAACACAGATACGCAGTATTTT	CASRGLGNTDTQYF
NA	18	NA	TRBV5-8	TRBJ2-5	TGTGCCAGCAGCTTGGTAGAAAGATCGGGGACACCTAAAGAGACCCAGTACTTC	CASSLVERSGTPKETQYF
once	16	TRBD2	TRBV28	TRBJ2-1	TGTGCCAGCAGGACCGTAGCGGGGACTCCGTACAATGAGCAGTTCTTC	CASRTVAGTPYNEQFF
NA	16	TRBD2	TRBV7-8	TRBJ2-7	TGTGCCAGCAGCTTAGTGGGGGGGACGGGTCGGTACGAGCAGTACTTC	CASSLVGGTGRYEQYF
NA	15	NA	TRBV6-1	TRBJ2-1	TGTGCCAGCAGTGCAGTGGGGGGAATTAACAATGAGCAGTTCTTC	CASSAVGGINNEQFF
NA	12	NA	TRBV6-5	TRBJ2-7	TGTGCCAGCAGTTACACGGGAAAGGAGCAGTACTTC	CASSYTGKEQYF
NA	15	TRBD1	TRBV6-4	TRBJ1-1	TGTGCCAGCAGTGACTCCACCGACAGGGGGGGCGAAGCTTTCTTT	CASSDSTDRGGEAFF
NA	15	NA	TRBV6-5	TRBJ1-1	TGTGCCAGCAGTTACTCGGGGGGGCTGAACACTGAAGCTTTCTTT	CASSYSGGLNTEAFF
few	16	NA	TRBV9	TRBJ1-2	TGTGCCAGCAGCGTAGACGTCCCTCCAGGGGCTGAGGGCTACACCTTC	CASSVDVPPGAEGYTF
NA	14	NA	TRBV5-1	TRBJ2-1	TGCGCCAGCAGTCGGACTAACTCCTACAATGAGCAGTTCTTC	CASSRTNSYNEQFF
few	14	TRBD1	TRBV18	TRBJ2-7	TGTGCCAGCTCGCCGACAGGGGACTCCTACGAGCAGTACTTC	CASSPTGDSYEQYF
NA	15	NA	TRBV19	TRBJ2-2	TGTGCCAGTCTCCTCAGTCCAGGGGTCACCGGGGAGCTGTTTTTT	CASLLSPGVTGELFF
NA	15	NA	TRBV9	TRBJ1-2	TGTGCCAGCAGCGTAGAGGAAGGGGCTAACTATGGCTACACCTTC	CASSVEEGANYGYTF
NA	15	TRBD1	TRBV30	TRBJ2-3	TGTGCCTGGAGCCCCGGACAGGGGCCGACAGATACGCAGTATTTT	CAWSPGQGPTDTQYF
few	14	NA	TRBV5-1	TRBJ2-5	TGCGCCAGCAGCTCCGGACTCATCCAAGAGACCCAGTACTTC	CASSSGLIQETQYF
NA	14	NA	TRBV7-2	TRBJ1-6	TGTGCCAGCAGCGGGAGGGGGGATTGGTCACCCCTCCACTTT	CASSGRGDWSPLHF
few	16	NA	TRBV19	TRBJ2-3	TGTGCCAGTAGTATAGTGCTGGGACAAAGCACAGATACGCAGTATTTT	CASSIVLGQSTDTQYF
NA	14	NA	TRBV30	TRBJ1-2	TGTGCCTGGAGGACGACTAGACTTAACTATGGCTACACCTTC	CAWRTTRLNYGYTF
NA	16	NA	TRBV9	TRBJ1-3	TGTGCCAGCAGCGTAGCCGGCGGTATGTCAGGAAACACCATATATTTT	CASSVAGGMSGNTIYF
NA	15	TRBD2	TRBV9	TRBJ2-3	TGTGCCAGCAGCGTTAGCGGGCCTAGCACAGATACGCAGTATTTT	CASSVSGPSTDTQYF
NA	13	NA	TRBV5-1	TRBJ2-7	TGCGCCAGCATGGCGGAAAGTCCCTACGAGCAGTACTTC	CASMAESPYEQYF
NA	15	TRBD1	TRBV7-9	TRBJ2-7	TGTGCCAGCAGCTTGGGGACAGGGGGTGTCTACGAGCAGTACTTC	CASSLGTGGVYEQYF
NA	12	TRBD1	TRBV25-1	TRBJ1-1	TGTGCCAGCAGTGACCTCGGACAGGGAGCTTTCTTT	CASSDLGQGAFF
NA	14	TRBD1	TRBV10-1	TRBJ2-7	TGCGCCAGCAGTGCCGGGACAGGCGACTACGAGCAGTACTTC	CASSAGTGDYEQYF
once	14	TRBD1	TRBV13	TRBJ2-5	TGTGCCAGCAGCTTAAGACAGGGGGGTGAGACCCAGTACTTC	CASSLRQGGETQYF
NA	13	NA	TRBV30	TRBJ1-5	TGTGCCTCATCCGAGCAGGGAAATCAGCCCCAGCATTTT	CASSEQGNQPQHF
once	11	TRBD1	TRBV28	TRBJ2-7	TGTGCCAGCCGGGACAGCTACGAGCAGTACTTC	CASRDSYEQYF
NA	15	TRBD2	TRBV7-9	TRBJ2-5	TGTGCCAGCAGCTTAGGCCAGCGGGGGCAAGAGACCCAGTACTTC	CASSLGQRGQETQYF
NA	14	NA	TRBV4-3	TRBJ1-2	TGCGCCAGCAGCCAAGAGGGCCCTAACTATGGCTACACCTTC	CASSQEGPNYGYTF